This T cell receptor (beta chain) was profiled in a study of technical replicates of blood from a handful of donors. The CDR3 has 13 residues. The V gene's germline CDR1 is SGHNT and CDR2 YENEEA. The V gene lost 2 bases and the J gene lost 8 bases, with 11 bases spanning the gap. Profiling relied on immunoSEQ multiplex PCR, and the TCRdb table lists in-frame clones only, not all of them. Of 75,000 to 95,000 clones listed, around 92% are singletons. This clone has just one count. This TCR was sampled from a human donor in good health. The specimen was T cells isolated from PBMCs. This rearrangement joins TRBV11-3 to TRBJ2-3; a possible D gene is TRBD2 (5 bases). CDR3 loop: CASSLPFRGTQYF. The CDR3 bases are TGTGCCAGCAGCTTACCATTCCGGGGTACGCAGTATTTT.